This T cell receptor (beta chain) was observed in a study of blood T cells in healthy people across ages. Study-wide points: Donors of long life had a larger count of naive CD4+ cells and greater diversity than aged donors.

In regard to this clonotype: The target antigen is unknown.

A second PCR, run for roughly 7 to 11 cycles, used a sample-barcoded 5' primer plus a J-beta primer mix. Every molecule of cDNA carried a tag from a template-switch adaptor with 12 random nucleotides. MiXCR, run by TCRdb on the 5' RACE reads, gives a single entry per CDR3 protein. The sample includes just over 1 million distinct CDR3 sequences, under 55% of them seen just once. V shed 5 bases and J shed 6 bases, with 20 bases lying between them. This CDR3 has 15 residues. Germline CDR1 SGHAT, CDR2 FQNNGV. V usage is TRBV11-2 and J usage is TRBJ2-7; D uncertain. Sample: blood. The sequence was obtained from a woman in her sixties or seventies in good health. The CDR3 DNA reads as TGTGCCAGCAGCCAGGCCGGGCAGCAACGGAGCGAGCAGTACTTC. Protein sequence: CASSQAGQQRSEQYF.